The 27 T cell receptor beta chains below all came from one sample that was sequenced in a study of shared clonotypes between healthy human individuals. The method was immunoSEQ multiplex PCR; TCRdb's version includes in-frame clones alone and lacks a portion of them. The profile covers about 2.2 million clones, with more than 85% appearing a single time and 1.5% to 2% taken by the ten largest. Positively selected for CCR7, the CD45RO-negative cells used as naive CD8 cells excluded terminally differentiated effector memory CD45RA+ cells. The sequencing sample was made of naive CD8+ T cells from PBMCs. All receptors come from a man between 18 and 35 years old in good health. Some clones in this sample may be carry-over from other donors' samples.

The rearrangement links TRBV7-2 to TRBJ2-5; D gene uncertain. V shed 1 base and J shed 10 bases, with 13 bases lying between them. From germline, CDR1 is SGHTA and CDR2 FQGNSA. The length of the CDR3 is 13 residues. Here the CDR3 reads CASSLVTAASQYF. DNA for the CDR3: TGTGCCAGCAGCTTAGTTACAGCAGCTAGCCAGTACTTC.

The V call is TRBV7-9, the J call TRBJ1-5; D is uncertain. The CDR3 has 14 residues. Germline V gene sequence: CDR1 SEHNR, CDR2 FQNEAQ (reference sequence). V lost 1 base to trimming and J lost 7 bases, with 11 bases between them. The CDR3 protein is CASSLGAGGQPQHF. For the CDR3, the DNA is TGTGCCAGCAGCTTAGGGGCAGGAGGCCAGCCCCAGCATTTT.

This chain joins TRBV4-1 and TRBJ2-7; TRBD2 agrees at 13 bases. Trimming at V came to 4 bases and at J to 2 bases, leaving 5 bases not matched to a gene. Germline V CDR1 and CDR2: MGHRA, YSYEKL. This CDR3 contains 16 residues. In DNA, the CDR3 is TGCGCCAGCAGCCTCTTAGGACTAGCGGGAGCCTACGAGCAGTACTTC. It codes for CASSLLGLAGAYEQYF.

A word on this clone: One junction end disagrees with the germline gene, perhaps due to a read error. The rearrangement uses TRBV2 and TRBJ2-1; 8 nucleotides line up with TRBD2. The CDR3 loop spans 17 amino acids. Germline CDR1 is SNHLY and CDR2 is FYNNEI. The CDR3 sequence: CASSEGIVVAGYNEQFF. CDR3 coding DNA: TGTGCCAGCAGCGAAGGGATTGTGGTAGCGGGATACAATGAGCAGTTCTTC. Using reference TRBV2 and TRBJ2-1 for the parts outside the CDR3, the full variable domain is EPEVTQTPSHQVTQMGQEVILRCVPISNHLYFYWYRQILGQKVEFLVSFYNNEISEKSEIFDDQFSVERPDGSNFTLKIRSTKLEDSAMYFCASSEGIVVAGYNEQFFGPGTRLTVL.

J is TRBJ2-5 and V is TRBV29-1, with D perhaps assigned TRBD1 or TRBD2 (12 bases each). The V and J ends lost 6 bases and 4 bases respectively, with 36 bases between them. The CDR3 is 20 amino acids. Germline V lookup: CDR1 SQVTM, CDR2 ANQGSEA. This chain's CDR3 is CSVAGTGGASASGRAETQYF. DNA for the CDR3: TGCAGCGTCGCCGGGACAGGGGGCGCATCGGCTAGCGGGAGGGCAGAGACCCAGTACTTC.

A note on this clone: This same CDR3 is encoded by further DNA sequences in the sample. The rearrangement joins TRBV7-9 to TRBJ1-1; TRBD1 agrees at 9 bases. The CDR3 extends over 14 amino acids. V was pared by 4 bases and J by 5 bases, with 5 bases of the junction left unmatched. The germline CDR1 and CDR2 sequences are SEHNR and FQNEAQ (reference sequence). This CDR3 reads CASSWTGVGTEAFF. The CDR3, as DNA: TGTGCCAGCAGCTGGACAGGGGTGGGGACTGAAGCTTTCTTT.

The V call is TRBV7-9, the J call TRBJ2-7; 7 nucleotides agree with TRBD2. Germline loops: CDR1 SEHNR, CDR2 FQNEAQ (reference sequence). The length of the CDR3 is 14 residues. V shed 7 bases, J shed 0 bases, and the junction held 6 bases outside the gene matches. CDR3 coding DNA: TGTGCCAGCACCCTTGGCGGGAGCTCCTACGAGCAGTACTTC. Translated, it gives CASTLGGSSYEQYF.

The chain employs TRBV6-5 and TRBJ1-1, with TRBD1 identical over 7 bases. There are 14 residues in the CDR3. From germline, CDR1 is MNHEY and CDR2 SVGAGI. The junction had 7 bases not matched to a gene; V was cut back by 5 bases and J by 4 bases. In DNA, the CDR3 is TGTGCCAGCAGTCGACAGGGAAGGGCCACTGAAGCTTTCTTT. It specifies CASSRQGRATEAFF.

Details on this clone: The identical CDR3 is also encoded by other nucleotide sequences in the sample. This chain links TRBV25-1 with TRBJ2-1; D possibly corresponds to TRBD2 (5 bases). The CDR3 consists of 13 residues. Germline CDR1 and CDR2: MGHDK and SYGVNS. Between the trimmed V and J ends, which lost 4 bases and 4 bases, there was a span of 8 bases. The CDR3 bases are TGTGCCAGCAGTGGCGGGCGATACAATGAGCAGTTCTTC. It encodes CASSGGRYNEQFF.

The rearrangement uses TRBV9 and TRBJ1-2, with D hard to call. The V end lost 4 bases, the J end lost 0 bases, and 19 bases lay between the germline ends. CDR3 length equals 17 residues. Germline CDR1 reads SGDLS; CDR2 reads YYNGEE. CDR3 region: CASSSREFSNSNYGYTF. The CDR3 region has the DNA TGTGCCAGCAGCTCGAGGGAATTTTCAAATTCTAACTATGGCTACACCTTC.

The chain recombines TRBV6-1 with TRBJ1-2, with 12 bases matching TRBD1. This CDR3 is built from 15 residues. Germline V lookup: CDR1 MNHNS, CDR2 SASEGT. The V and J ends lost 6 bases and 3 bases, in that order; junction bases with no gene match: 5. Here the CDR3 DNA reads TGTGCCAGCAGCCCCGGGACAGGGGGCGACTATGGCTACACCTTC. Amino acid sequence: CASSPGTGGDYGYTF.

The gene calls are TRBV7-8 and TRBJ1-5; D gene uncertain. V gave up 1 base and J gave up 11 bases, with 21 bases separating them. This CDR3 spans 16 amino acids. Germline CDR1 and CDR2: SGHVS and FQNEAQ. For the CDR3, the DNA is TGTGCCAGCAGCTTAGGACTGGGTGTCGGGTCGGGAGCCCAGCATTTT. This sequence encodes CASSLGLGVGSGAQHF. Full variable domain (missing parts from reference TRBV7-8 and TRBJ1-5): GAGVSQSPRYKVAKRGQDVALRCDPISGHVSLFWYQQALGQGPEFLTYFQNEAQLDKSGLPSDRFFAERPEGSVSTLKIQRTQQEDSAVYLCASSLGLGVGSGAQHFGDGTRLSIL.

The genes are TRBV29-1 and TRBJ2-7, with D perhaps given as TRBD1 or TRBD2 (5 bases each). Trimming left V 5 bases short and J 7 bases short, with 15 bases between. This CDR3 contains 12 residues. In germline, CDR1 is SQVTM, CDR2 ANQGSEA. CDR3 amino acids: CSVRLQGGEQYF. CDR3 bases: TGCAGCGTTAGACTCCAGGGCGGGGAGCAGTACTTC.

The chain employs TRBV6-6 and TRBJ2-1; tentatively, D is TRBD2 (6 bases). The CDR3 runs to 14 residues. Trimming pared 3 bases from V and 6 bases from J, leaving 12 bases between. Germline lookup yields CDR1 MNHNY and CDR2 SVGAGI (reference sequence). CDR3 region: CASSYLAKGNEQFF. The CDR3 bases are TGTGCCAGCAGTTATCTAGCGAAAGGCAATGAGCAGTTCTTC.

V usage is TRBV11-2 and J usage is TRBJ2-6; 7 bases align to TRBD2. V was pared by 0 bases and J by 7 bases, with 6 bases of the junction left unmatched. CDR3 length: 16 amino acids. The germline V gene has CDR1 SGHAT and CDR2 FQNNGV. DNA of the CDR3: TGTGCCAGCAGCTTAGATTGGAGGGGACTAGCCAACGTCCTGACTTTC. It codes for CASSLDWRGLANVLTF.

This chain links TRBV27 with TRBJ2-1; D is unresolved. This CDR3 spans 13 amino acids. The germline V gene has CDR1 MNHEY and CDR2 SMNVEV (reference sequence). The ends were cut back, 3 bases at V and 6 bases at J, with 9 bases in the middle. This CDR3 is CASSFSSSNEQFF. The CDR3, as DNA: TGTGCCAGCAGTTTCTCCAGTTCCAATGAGCAGTTCTTC.

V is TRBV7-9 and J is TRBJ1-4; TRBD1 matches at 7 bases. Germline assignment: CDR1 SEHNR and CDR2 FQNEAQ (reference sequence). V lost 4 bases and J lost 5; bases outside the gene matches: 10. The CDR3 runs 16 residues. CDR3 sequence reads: CASSYSDRVENEKLFF. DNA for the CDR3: TGTGCCAGCAGCTACTCTGACAGGGTGGAGAATGAAAAACTGTTTTTT.

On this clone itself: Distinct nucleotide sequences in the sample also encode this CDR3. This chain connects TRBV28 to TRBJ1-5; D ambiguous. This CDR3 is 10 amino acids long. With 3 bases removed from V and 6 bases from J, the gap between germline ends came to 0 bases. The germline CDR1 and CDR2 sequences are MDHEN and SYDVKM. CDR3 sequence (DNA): TGTGCCAGCAGTTTTCAGCCCCAGCATTTT. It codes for CASSFQPQHF.

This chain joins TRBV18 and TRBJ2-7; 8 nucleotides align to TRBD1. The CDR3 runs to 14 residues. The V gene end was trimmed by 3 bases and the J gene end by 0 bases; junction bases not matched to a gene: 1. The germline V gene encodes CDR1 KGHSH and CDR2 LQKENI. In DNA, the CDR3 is TGTGCCAGCTCACCGGGGACAGGCTCCTACGAGCAGTACTTC. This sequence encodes CASSPGTGSYEQYF.

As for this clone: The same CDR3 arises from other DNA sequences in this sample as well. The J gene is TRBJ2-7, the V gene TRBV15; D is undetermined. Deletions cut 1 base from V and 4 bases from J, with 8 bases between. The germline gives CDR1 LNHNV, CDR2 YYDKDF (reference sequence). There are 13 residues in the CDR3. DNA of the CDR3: TGTGCCACCAGCAGAGTATTTGGTTACGAGCAGTACTTC. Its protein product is CATSRVFGYEQYF.

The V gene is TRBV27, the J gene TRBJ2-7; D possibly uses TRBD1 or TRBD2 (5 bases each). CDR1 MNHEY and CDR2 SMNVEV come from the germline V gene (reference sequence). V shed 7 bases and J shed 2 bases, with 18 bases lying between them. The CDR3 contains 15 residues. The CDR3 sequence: CASTPGSSLAYEQYF. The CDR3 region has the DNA TGTGCCAGCACTCCAGGGAGTTCCCTCGCCTACGAGCAGTACTTC.

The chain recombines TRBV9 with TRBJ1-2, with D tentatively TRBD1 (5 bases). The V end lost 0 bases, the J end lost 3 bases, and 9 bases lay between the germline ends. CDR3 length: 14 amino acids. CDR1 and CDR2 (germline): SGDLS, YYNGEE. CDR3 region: CASSVDDSYYGYTF. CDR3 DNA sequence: TGTGCCAGCAGCGTAGATGACAGTTACTATGGCTACACCTTC.

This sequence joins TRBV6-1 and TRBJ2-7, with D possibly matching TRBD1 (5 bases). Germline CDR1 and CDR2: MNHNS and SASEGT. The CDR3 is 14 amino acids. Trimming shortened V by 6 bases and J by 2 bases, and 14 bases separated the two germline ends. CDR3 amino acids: CASRPAGHTYEQYF. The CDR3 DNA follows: TGTGCCAGCAGACCCGCTGGACATACCTACGAGCAGTACTTC.

The CDR3 DNA reads as TGTGCCAGCAGGCAGGGACAGGGGCTCCCCTACGAGCAGTACTTC. Amino acid sequence: CASRQGQGLPYEQYF. The chain combines TRBV5-4 with TRBJ2-7; TRBD1 agrees at 10 bases. The junction had 7 bases not matched to a gene; V was cut back by 5 bases and J by 2 bases. Germline loops: CDR1 SGHNT, CDR2 YYREEE (reference sequence). This CDR3 contains 15 residues. The whole variable domain, filled in from reference TRBV5-4 and TRBJ2-7, reads ETGVTQSPTHLIKTRGQQVTLRCSSQSGHNTVSWYQQALGQGPQFIFQYYREEENGRGNFPPRFSGLQFPNYSSELNVNALELDDSALYLCASRQGQGLPYEQYFGPGTRLTVT.

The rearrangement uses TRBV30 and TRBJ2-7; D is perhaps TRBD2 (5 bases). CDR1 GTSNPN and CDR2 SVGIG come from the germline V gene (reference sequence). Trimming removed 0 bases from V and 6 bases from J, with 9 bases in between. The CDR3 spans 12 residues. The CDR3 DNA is TGTGCCTGGAGTGTACGGCTAGCCGAGCAGTACTTC. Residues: CAWSVRLAEQYF.

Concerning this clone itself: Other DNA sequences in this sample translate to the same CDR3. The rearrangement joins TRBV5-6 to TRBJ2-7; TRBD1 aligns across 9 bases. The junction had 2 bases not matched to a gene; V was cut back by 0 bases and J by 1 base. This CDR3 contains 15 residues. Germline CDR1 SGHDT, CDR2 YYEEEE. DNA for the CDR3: TGTGCCAGCAGCTTGGGAGGGACAGGGTCCTACGAGCAGTACTTC. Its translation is CASSLGGTGSYEQYF.

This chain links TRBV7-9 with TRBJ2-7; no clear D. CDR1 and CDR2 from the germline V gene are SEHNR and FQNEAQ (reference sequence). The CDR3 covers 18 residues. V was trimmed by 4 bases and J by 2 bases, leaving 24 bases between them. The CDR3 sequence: CASSSPIRASGFTYEQYF. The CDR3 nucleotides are TGTGCCAGCAGCTCCCCTATTAGGGCGTCGGGTTTTACCTACGAGCAGTACTTC.